This T cell receptor (beta chain) was identified during a study of blood T cell repertoires in COVID-19. Background on the study: PBMCs, B-cell-depleted T cells, or T cells were the source of the cDNA or gDNA that made up the material.

Clinical history reported by participants formed the basis on which cohorts were assigned. V lost 6 bases to trimming and J lost 1 base; unmatched junction nucleotides: 5. This CDR3 has 15 residues. Germline CDR1 reads MDHEN; CDR2 reads SYDVKM. Repertoires were generated with immunoSEQ multiplex PCR, while TCRdb's copy carries only in-frame clones and drops some. The table has hundreds of thousands of clones, around 91% seen once. The receptor's source is a young woman with acute COVID-19. The chain links TRBV28 to TRBJ1-1; 10 nucleotides agree with TRBD1. The sequencing input was PBMCs or T cells enriched from blood (not recorded which). The CDR3 is CASRRQGARNTEAFF. In DNA form, the CDR3 reads TGTGCCAGCAGGAGACAGGGGGCCAGGAACACTGAAGCTTTCTTT.